A selection of T cell receptor beta chains follows, all from one sample in a study of shared clonotypes between healthy human individuals. Produced via immunoSEQ multiplex PCR; TCRdb's table is partial and in-frame only. The data show roughly 1,000,000 clones, around three quarters seen once. The specimen was memory CD4+ T cells from PBMCs. These receptors all stem from a man aged 18 to 30 in good health. Some clones in this sample may be carry-over from other donors' samples. The CDR3 runs from the conserved cysteine through the conserved F or W. D genes are given only for firm matches. Rows may omit the clone size; those that give it use once, few, many or a size class.

clone_size d_call j_call v_call cdr3_nt cdr3_aa
NA TRBD2 TRBJ2-5 TRBV11-2 TGTGCCAGCAGCTTATCGATAGCGGGAGGAGGGGTTGAGACCCAGTACTTC CASSLSIAGGGVETQYF
NA NA TRBJ2-1 TRBV6-4 TGTGCCAGCAGTGATTTAGGGGTCAATGAGCAGTTCTTC CASSDLGVNEQFF
NA TRBD1 TRBJ2-5 TRBV11-2 TGTGCCAGCAGCAACATCAGGGGGCAAGAGACCCAGTACTTC CASSNIRGQETQYF
few NA TRBJ1-4 TRBV29-1 TGCAGCGTTGCAAGGACAAGCTTAGAAAAACTGTTTTTT CSVARTSLEKLFF
NA NA TRBJ1-1 TRBV6-1 TGTGCCAGCAGTGAACAGGGCCCCTCGCGGGCAGCTTTCTTT CASSEQGPSRAAFF
NA NA TRBJ1-1 TRBV5-1 TGCGCCAGCAGCTTGGCGTCCGGAAACATGAACACTGAAGCTTTCTTT CASSLASGNMNTEAFF
few NA TRBJ1-4 TRBV6-1 TGTGCCAGCACTCCGGCCTTGGGGCCAAATGAAAAACTGTTTTTT CASTPALGPNEKLFF
NA TRBD1 TRBJ2-7 TRBV7-9 TGTGCCAGCAGCCTTGACAGGGGGAGCTACGAGCAGTACTTC CASSLDRGSYEQYF
few NA TRBJ2-5 TRBV7-9 TGTGCCAGCAGCTTAGGACAGGTTACCCAAGAGACCCAGTACTTC CASSLGQVTQETQYF
many NA TRBJ2-1 TRBV9 TGTGCCAGCAGCGTGGGAATTGGGGCTTTGGGAGCCAATGAGCAGTTCTTC CASSVGIGALGANEQFF
NA NA TRBJ2-2 TRBV18 TGTGCCAGCTCCCTAAGGCCCGGGAGTCACACCGGGGAGCTGTTTTTT CASSLRPGSHTGELFF
NA NA TRBJ2-7 TRBV27 TGTGCCAGCAGTTTTAGGCAGGGCCGGTCCTACGAGCAGTACTTC CASSFRQGRSYEQYF
once NA TRBJ2-1 TRBV5-3 TGTGCCAGAAGCTTGGTTGATCAATCCTACAATGAGCAGTTCTTC CARSLVDQSYNEQFF
NA TRBD2 TRBJ2-2 TRBV18 TGTGCCAGCCCCACGGGAGGGGCCGGGGAGCTGTTTTTT CASPTGGAGELFF
few NA TRBJ1-2 TRBV5-6 TGTGCCAGCAGCCAGATGGAGTATGGCTACACCTTC CASSQMEYGYTF
few NA TRBJ2-5 TRBV6-5 TGTGCCAGCAGTTCGGCCCGATGGGCAGGACAAGAGACCCAGTACTTC CASSSARWAGQETQYF
few TRBD1 TRBJ1-1 TRBV5-1 TGCGCCAGCAGCCCCAATTTCGGGCACAGGGGCACTGAAGCTTTCTTT CASSPNFGHRGTEAFF
once TRBD2 TRBJ2-1 TRBV4-3 TGCGCCAGCAGCCACGCTAGCGGGAGAGTCAATGAGCAGTTCTTC CASSHASGRVNEQFF
NA TRBD1 TRBJ2-3 TRBV2 TGTGCCAGCGATGTGGACAGGGTATCAGATACGCAGTATTTT CASDVDRVSDTQYF
NA TRBD2 TRBJ2-3 TRBV5-1 TGCGCCAGCAGCCCCTCGGGCGGGAGTAATACAGATACGCAGTATTTT CASSPSGGSNTDTQYF
NA TRBD1 TRBJ2-5 TRBV30 TGTGCCTGGAGCGGCCGGGACAGGGGATTCCTAGAGACCCAGTACTTC CAWSGRDRGFLETQYF
NA TRBD1 TRBJ2-7 TRBV6-5 TGTGCCAGCAGTTACGGGGGACAGGGAAAGGGCGAGCAGTACTTC CASSYGGQGKGEQYF
few NA TRBJ2-7 TRBV18 TGTGCCAGCTCAGGTAACGTCAAGCTCGAGCAGTACTTC CASSGNVKLEQYF
NA NA TRBJ1-1 TRBV10-3 TGTGCCAGCTCGAGGGGGGACGGGGCTGAAGCTTTCTTT CASSRGDGAEAFF
few TRBD2 TRBJ2-7 TRBV7-3 TGTGCCAGCAGCCCTACCGGACTAGCGGGAGGTGTCGAGCAGTACTTC CASSPTGLAGGVEQYF
NA TRBD2 TRBJ2-1 TRBV29-1 TGCAGCGTTGTTGTCGGGAGGCCTTCCGATGGGGGGCAGTTCTTC CSVVVGRPSDGGQFF
NA TRBD2 TRBJ2-5 TRBV5-8 TGTGCCAGCAGCCCGGGGACTAGCGGGAGCCAAGAGACCCAGTACTTC CASSPGTSGSQETQYF
NA NA TRBJ1-6 TRBV4-3 TGCGCCAGCAGCCAACAGGGTTTTAATTCACCCCTCCACTTT CASSQQGFNSPLHF
NA NA TRBJ2-5 TRBV7-9 TGTGCCAGCAGCTTGCACCAGGGGCAAGAGACCCAGTACTTC CASSLHQGQETQYF
NA NA TRBJ2-7 TRBV7-2 TGTGCCAGCAGTTCTAGGGGGGCCGGCGGAAGGAACGAGCAGTACTTC CASSSRGAGGRNEQYF
many NA TRBJ2-7 TRBV30 TGTGCCTGGAGTGTACAAGGGCGCTCCTACGAGCAGTACTTC CAWSVQGRSYEQYF
NA NA TRBJ1-1 TRBV27 TGTGCCAGCAGTTCCCAAAACGGCATCGACACTGAAGCTTTCTTT CASSSQNGIDTEAFF
NA NA TRBJ1-1 TRBV7-8 TGTGCCAGCAGCCCTCGGACAGCTACCGTGAACACTGAAGCTTTCTTT CASSPRTATVNTEAFF